Below, 25 T cell receptor beta chains from the same sample are listed, as sequenced in a study of blood T cell repertoires in COVID-19 (dated by TCRdb to the early 2020s). Libraries were prepared through the immunoSEQ multiplex PCR assay. TCRdb carries this immuneACCESS record with in-frame sequences only. Its versions omit some clonotypes, under half of them owing to an unresolved V gene in the studies checked, with the rest unexplained. The sample profile shows fewer than 200,000 clones; around 85% of them were found once. The biggest ten clones account for around 8% of the sample. What was sequenced was peripheral blood. Source of these receptors: a woman aged 60-70 years with acute or convalescent COVID-19.

The chain employs TRBV7-2 and TRBJ2-1; perhaps TRBD2 as D (6 bases). V lost 5 bases to trimming and J lost 2 bases, with 10 bases between them. CDR1 is SGHTA, CDR2 FQGNSA, per germline. This CDR3 is built from 14 residues. The CDR3 DNA is TGTGCCAGCAGCCAGGGACTCGCCTACAATGAGCAGTTCTTC. Protein product: CASSQGLAYNEQFF. The entire variable domain, with the rest obtained from reference TRBV7-2 and TRBJ2-1, is as follows: GAGVSQSPSNKVTEKGKDVELRCDPISGHTALYWYRQSLGQGLEFLIYFQGNSAPDKSGLPSDRFSAERTGGSVSTLTIQRTQQEDSAVYLCASSQGLAYNEQFFGPGTRLTVL.

The gene calls are TRBV15 and TRBJ1-1; D is unclear. From germline, CDR1 is LNHNV and CDR2 YYDKDF (reference sequence). V lost 4 bases and J lost 1, with 10 bases in between. The CDR3 extends over 14 amino acids. CDR3 in DNA: TGTGCCACCAGCAACCCCGCGGAGAACACTGAAGCTTTCTTT. Its translation: CATSNPAENTEAFF.

This chain connects TRBV12-3 or TRBV12-4 to TRBJ1-1; 7 bases are a match to TRBD1. V was pared by 5 bases and J by 4 bases, with 4 bases of the junction left unmatched. This CDR3 spans 13 amino acids. CDR3 sequence reads: CASSPTGATEAFF. The CDR3 nucleotides read TGTGCCAGCAGTCCTACAGGGGCCACTGAAGCTTTCTTT.

V gene TRBV11-2 combines with J gene TRBJ1-1; 8 nucleotides align to TRBD1. The J segment lost 4 bases and the V segment lost 2 bases, leaving 0 bases of the junction unmatched. The CDR3 covers 13 residues. Germline V lookup: CDR1 SGHAT, CDR2 FQNNGV. CDR3 bases: TGTGCCAGCAGCTTACAGGGGGCCACTGAAGCTTTCTTT. Translating gives CASSLQGATEAFF.

The genes are TRBV5-5 and TRBJ1-2; the D gene is possibly TRBD1 (6 bases). The V end was cut by 2 bases, the J end by 4 bases, with 12 bases between. Germline assignment: CDR1 SGHKS and CDR2 YYEKEE (reference sequence). The length of the CDR3 is 14 residues. The CDR3 DNA sequence: TGTGCCAGCAGCTTCAACAGGGATGGCTATGGCTACACCTTC. It yields the protein CASSFNRDGYGYTF.

The CDR3 loop is CASSLAGGVGYTF. The CDR3 DNA is TGTGCCAGCAGTTTAGCAGGGGGAGTAGGCTACACCTTC. The chain links TRBV28 to TRBJ1-2; TRBD1 matches at 7 bases. The V gene's germline CDR1 is MDHEN and CDR2 SYDVKM. The CDR3 is 13 residues long. V lost 2 bases and J lost 8; bases outside the gene matches: 5.

This sequence joins TRBV6-6 and TRBJ2-7, with TRBD1 as a possible D gene (6 bases). CDR3 length: 15 residues. CDR1 is MNHNY and CDR2 is SVGAGI in the germline V gene (reference sequence). V was shortened by 2 bases and J by 2 bases, with 13 bases between the two germline ends. The CDR3 coding sequence is TGTGCCAGCAGTTACCCTAGGACAGATACCTACGAGCAGTACTTC. Residues: CASSYPRTDTYEQYF.

The chain joins TRBV7-9 to TRBJ2-1; the match to TRBD2 covers 10 bases. J gave up 9 bases and V 5 bases, and 16 bases lay outside the gene matches. This CDR3 is 17 amino acids long. The germline V gene encodes CDR1 SEHNR and CDR2 FQNEAQ (reference sequence). CDR3 nucleotides: TGTGCCAGCAGCCCTTCTAGGGGGCTAGCGGGAGAATCTGAGCAGTTCTTC. It encodes CASSPSRGLAGESEQFF. Full variable domain (outside the CDR3, taken from reference TRBV7-9 and TRBJ2-1): DTGVSQNPRHKITKRGQNVTFRCDPISEHNRLYWYRQTLGQGPEFLTYFQNEAQLEKSRLLSDRFSAERPKGSFSTLEIQRTEQGDSAMYLCASSPSRGLAGESEQFFGPGTRLTVL.

The V and J genes are TRBV28 and TRBJ2-2, with 13 bases matching TRBD2. The CDR3 runs 16 residues. The J segment lost 5 bases and the V segment lost 6 bases, leaving 6 bases of the junction unmatched. Germline CDR1 and CDR2: MDHEN and SYDVKM. CDR3 DNA sequence: TGTGCCAGCAGACCCGGACTAGCGGGAGTGACCGGGGAGCTGTTTTTT. It yields the protein CASRPGLAGVTGELFF.

J is TRBJ2-1 and V is TRBV6-2 or TRBV6-3; 7 nucleotides align to TRBD2. The CDR3 extends over 15 amino acids. Trimming took 2 bases from V and 5 from J; bases not matched to a gene: 6. The V gene's germline CDR1 is MNHEY and CDR2 SVGEGT. The CDR3: CASSYGGLGNNEQFF. The CDR3 DNA sequence: TGTGCCAGCAGTTACGGAGGACTAGGAAACAATGAGCAGTTCTTC.

The chain combines TRBV27 with TRBJ1-5; TRBD1 is a possible D gene (5 bases). CDR3 length equals 16 residues. Germline values: CDR1 MNHEY, CDR2 SMNVEV (reference sequence). Between the trimmed V and J ends, which lost 5 bases and 4 bases, there was a span of 18 bases. CDR3 nucleotide sequence: TGTGCCAGCAGTGCGTGGGCCTCAGGGTTAAATCAGCCCCAGCATTTT. Protein: CASSAWASGLNQPQHF.

J is TRBJ2-2 and V is TRBV15, with unresolved D. The CDR3 extends over 13 amino acids. The V gene lost 3 bases and the J gene lost 2 bases, with 4 bases spanning the gap. The germline V gene has CDR1 LNHNV and CDR2 YYDKDF (reference sequence). The CDR3 sequence: CATSSSNTGELFF. Here the CDR3 DNA reads TGTGCCACCAGCAGTTCAAACACCGGGGAGCTGTTTTTT. Looking up the rest from reference TRBV15 and TRBJ2-2 gives the full variable domain: DAMVIQNPRYQVTQFGKPVTLSCSQTLNHNVMYWYQQKSSQAPKLLFHYYDKDFNNEADTPDNFQSRRPNTSFCFLDIRSPGLGDTAMYLCATSSSNTGELFFGEGSRLTVL.

The J gene is TRBJ1-6, the V gene TRBV9, with D perhaps matching TRBD1 (6 bases). The CDR3 covers 14 residues. Trimming shortened V by 0 bases and J by 8 bases, and 9 bases separated the two germline ends. Germline V gene lookup returns CDR1 SGDLS and CDR2 YYNGEE. The CDR3 coding sequence is TGTGCCAGCAGCGTAGTAGGGGGGGATTCACCCCTCCACTTT. Amino acid sequence: CASSVVGGDSPLHF.

The chain combines TRBV19 with TRBJ2-2, with D possibly matching TRBD2 (5 bases). Germline assignment: CDR1 LNHDA and CDR2 SQIVND (reference sequence). The CDR3 is 14 amino acids. The ends were cut back, 3 bases at V and 5 bases at J, with 10 bases in the middle. The CDR3 nucleotides are TGTGCCAGTAGTATTGGGAGCTGGACCGGGGAGCTGTTTTTT. Encoded protein: CASSIGSWTGELFF.

The chain links TRBV19 to TRBJ2-3; D is possibly TRBD1 (6 bases). The CDR3 length is 15 residues. CDR1 is LNHDA and CDR2 is SQIVND in the germline V gene (reference sequence). V was pared by 8 bases and J by 2 bases, with 17 bases between. CDR3 nucleotides: TGTGCCAGTTCTGTAGGGGGAGCTGACACAGATACGCAGTATTTT. Residues: CASSVGGADTDTQYF.

The chain recombines TRBV27 with TRBJ2-3; D is possibly TRBD2 (5 bases). The CDR3 loop spans 13 amino acids. Germline lookup yields CDR1 MNHEY and CDR2 SMNVEV (reference sequence). V gave up 3 bases and J gave up 4 bases, with 8 bases separating them. The CDR3: CASSFGESDTQYF. CDR3 nucleotides: TGTGCCAGCAGTTTTGGGGAGTCAGATACGCAGTATTTT.

This chain uses TRBV19 with TRBJ1-4; 7 bases agree with TRBD1. The CDR3 length is 15 residues. From germline, CDR1 is LNHDA and CDR2 SQIVND (reference sequence). Trimming at V came to 4 bases and at J to 0 bases, leaving 2 bases not matched to a gene. The CDR3 DNA sequence: TGTGCCAGTAGTACTACAGGGGCAACTAATGAAAAACTGTTTTTT. It yields the protein CASSTTGATNEKLFF.

For the CDR3, the DNA is TGTGCCACCAGTGATCGACAGGGGAAAAGCGGGGAGCTGTTTTTT. Residues: CATSDRQGKSGELFF. The rearrangement uses TRBV24-1 and TRBJ2-2; 8 nucleotides line up with TRBD1. Germline V gene lookup returns CDR1 KGHDR and CDR2 SFDVKD. The length of the CDR3 is 15 residues. V lost 3 bases, J lost 7 bases, and 6 bases stayed unmatched.

Concerning this clone: This specimen includes other DNA sequences encoding the same CDR3. This chain connects TRBV24-1 to TRBJ1-2; TRBD1 is a possible D gene (5 bases). The CDR3 loop spans 11 amino acids. Germline V lookup: CDR1 KGHDR, CDR2 SFDVKD. Trimming shortened V by 5 bases and J by 7 bases, and 7 bases separated the two germline ends. CDR3 in DNA: TGTGCCACCAGTGGGGGCTTTGGCTACACCTTC. Translating it yields CATSGGFGYTF.

The chain combines TRBV3-1 (or the pseudogene TRBV3-2) with TRBJ2-5, with 12 bases that match TRBD2. CDR3 length: 15 residues. Germline loops: CDR1 LGHDT, CDR2 YNNKEL (reference sequence). After removal of 6 bases from V and 6 bases from J, the junction contained 8 bases not matched to a gene. The CDR3: CASSLGLAGLQTQYF. The CDR3 region has the DNA TGTGCCAGCAGTCTTGGACTAGCGGGACTCCAGACCCAGTACTTC.

This chain uses TRBV12-3 or TRBV12-4 with TRBJ1-2; TRBD1 agrees at 9 bases. CDR3 length equals 13 residues. V shed 6 bases and J 8 bases; nucleotides not matched to a gene: 7. As DNA, the CDR3 is TGTGCCAGCAGCATGGACAGGGGACAAGGCTACACCTTC. Translation gives CASSMDRGQGYTF.

This clone was recorded once. The chain recombines TRBV5-4 with TRBJ2-5, with 12 nucleotides matching TRBD2. This CDR3 has 18 amino acids. Looked up from germline, CDR1 is SGHNT and CDR2 is YYREEE (reference sequence). The J segment lost 5 bases and the V segment lost 4 bases, leaving 15 bases of the junction unmatched. The DNA for the CDR3 is TGTGCCAGCAGCCTCAGACTAGCGGGAGCGCAGCGAGGGGAGACCCAGTACTTC. Translated: CASSLRLAGAQRGETQYF.

V is TRBV19 and J is TRBJ1-5; D is perhaps TRBD1 (6 bases). CDR3 length equals 14 residues. V gave up 6 bases and J gave up 4 bases, with 13 bases separating them. Per germline, CDR1 LNHDA and CDR2 SQIVND (reference sequence). This CDR3 reads CASRLHRENQPQHF. The CDR3 coding sequence is TGTGCCAGTAGACTACACAGGGAGAATCAGCCCCAGCATTTT.

The gene calls are TRBV3-1 (or the pseudogene TRBV3-2) and TRBJ2-1, with no clear D. Between the trimmed V and J ends, which lost 2 bases and 7 bases, there was a span of 9 bases. CDR1 is LGHDT, CDR2 YNNKEL, per germline (reference sequence). The CDR3 contains 13 residues. The CDR3 DNA reads TGTGCCAGCAGCCAAAGAGGCATAAATGAGCAGTTCTTC. Its protein is CASSQRGINEQFF.

The chain is built from TRBV20-1 and TRBJ1-2, with D perhaps matching TRBD1 (5 bases). The CDR3 loop spans 12 amino acids. The V gene lost 3 bases and the J gene lost 7 bases, with 12 bases spanning the gap. Germline CDR1 reads DFQATT; CDR2 reads SNEGSKA (reference sequence). The CDR3 DNA reads as TGCAGTGCTAGTATAGGGGCCTTTGGCTACACCTTC. The encoded protein is CSASIGAFGYTF.